This T cell receptor beta chain is drawn from a study of Tregs in tolerant kidney transplant recipients. As for the study in general: Mixed chimerism was transient after nonmyeloablative marrow transplants from related graft donors.

This table comes from immunoSEQ multiplex PCR, and its TCRdb copy is limited to in-frame clones, with some not included. Seen here are around 78,000 clones, 85% to 95% observed once, and the top ten hold 0.3% to 0.4%. Regulatory T cells were sorted from thawed PBMCs rested overnight at 37°C with approximately 180 IU/ml IL-2. Findings of the study overall: Changing PCR primers prevented nucleotide comparison between some patients' samples.

About this clone itself: Antigen specificity is unknown.

Germline V gene lookup returns CDR1 MNHNY and CDR2 SVGAGI (reference sequence). The J segment lost 6 bases and the V segment lost 6 bases, leaving 10 bases of the junction unmatched. This CDR3 region has 15 residues. The chain carries TRBV6-6 and TRBJ2-3, with TRBD2 matching over 9 bases. Sequenced here: Tregs from blood, sampled before the transplant. This TCR derives from a human donor who received a combined kidney and bone marrow transplant. CDR3 amino acids: CASRPSGRKVDTQYF. The CDR3 nucleotides are TGTGCCAGCAGACCGAGCGGGAGGAAGGTGGATACGCAGTATTTT.